The 22 T cell receptor beta chains reported below all come from one sample, sequenced in a study of tissue T cells after allogeneic stem cell transplantation. Here immunoSEQ multiplex PCR was the method, and the copy in TCRdb shows in-frame clones only, minus some. The sample has about 1,600 clones, about 50% seen once; the top ten hold approximately 35%. The time point denotes: mouse harvest day 14 after allogeneic transplant. Tail vein injection delivered 10^7 T-cell-depleted bone marrow cells and 10^6 splenic CD5+ T cells. Sequencing input: spleen. These receptor sequences come from a female BALB/c mouse given C57BL/6 T cells with graft-versus-host disease after an allogeneic hematopoietic cell transplant.

This clone is labeled as medium-sized. Germline and genes: mouse. The CDR3 extends 1 residue past the end of the read, so its final part is completed from the germline J gene. The chain combines TRBV26 with TRBJ1-4; no reliable D call. Trimming shortened V by 2 bases and J by 2 bases, and 3 bases separated the two germline ends. CDR1 is KGHPV and CDR2 is FQNQEV in the germline V gene (reference sequence). The CDR3 loop spans 13 amino acids. Incomplete CDR3 DNA: TGTGCCAGCAGTCTGGGCTCCAACGAAAGATTATTT. As protein: CASSLGSNERLF. The full CDR3 protein reads CASSLGSNERLFF.

A note on this clone: The genes are named according to mouse. The sequence runs out 1 residue before the end of the CDR3; the remainder is reconstructed from the germline J gene. V usage is TRBV20 and J usage is TRBJ1-2; TRBD1 might be the D (6 bases). Germline V gene data show CDR1 as GFQATS and CDR2 as STVNSAI. V was clipped by 6 bases and J by 0 bases, with 8 bases between them. The CDR3 spans 12 residues. The sequenced part of the CDR3 DNA is TGTGGTGCCGGGACAACAAACTCCGACTACACC. Residues: CGAGTTNSDYT. The whole CDR3 sequence reads CGAGTTNSDYTF. The full variable domain, completed using reference TRBV20 and TRBJ1-2, is GALVYQYPRRTICKSGTSMRMECQAVGFQATSVAWYRQSPQKTFELIALSTVNSAIKYEQNFTQEKFPISHPNLSFSSMTVLNAYLEDRGLYLCGAGTTNSDYTFGSGTRLLVI.

Of note for this clone: The gene names given are mouse names. The observed sequence ends 1 residue before the CDR3 terminus, with the missing tail filled in from the germline J gene. The rearrangement links TRBV20 to TRBJ2-4, with D maybe TRBD1 (6 bases). Germline V gene lookup returns CDR1 GFQATS and CDR2 STVNSAI. V lost 4 bases and J 6 bases, leaving 8 bases between the germline ends. The CDR3 is 11 residues long. The sequenced part of the CDR3 DNA is TGTGGTGCTAAGGGGGAGAACACCTTGTAC. Amino acids: CGAKGENTLY. The full CDR3 sequence reads CGAKGENTLYF.

Remarks on this clone: The gene names here belong to mouse. The CDR3 is cut off 1 residue early in the read; its end comes from the germline J gene. The chain recombines TRBV12-1 with TRBJ2-3, with TRBD2 matching 10 bases. The CDR3 consists of 15 residues. The V gene's germline CDR1 is SGHSN and CDR2 HYEKVE. The J segment lost 1 base and the V segment lost 2 bases, leaving 2 bases of the junction unmatched. CDR3 region: CASSPDWGGAETLYF. The CDR3 DNA, read in part, is TGTGCCAGCTCTCCCGACTGGGGGGGTGCAGAAACGCTGTAT. The complete variable domain, with remaining parts taken from reference TRBV12-1 and TRBJ2-3, reads DSGVVQSPRHIIKEKGGRSVLTCIPISGHSNVVWYQQTLGKELKFLIQHYEKVERDKGFLPSRFSVQQFDDYHSEMNMSALELEDSAMYFCASSPDWGGAETLYFGSGTRLTVL.

For this clone: Genes and germline come from the mouse. The read terminates 1 residue before the CDR3 end, so the remaining end is supplied by the germline J gene. The rearrangement uses TRBV5 and TRBJ1-6; 7 bases fit TRBD1. TRBJ1-6 is assigned to the ORF class and has an uncertain function. The CDR3 is 15 residues long. V shed 4 bases, J shed 7 bases, and the junction held 7 bases outside the gene matches. Germline V gives CDR1 LGHNA, CDR2 YNLKQL (reference sequence). The CDR3 bases that were read are TGTGCCAGCAGCCTCACAGGGGCGGGGAATTCGCCCCTCTAC. Its protein is CASSLTGAGNSPLY. The CDR3 in its entirety is CASSLTGAGNSPLYF.

This clone was recorded a few times. Each gene name is a mouse one. The CDR3 end is not reached by the read, which stops 1 residue before it; the germline J gene fills it in. V is TRBV13-1 and J is TRBJ2-4; D assignment may be TRBD1 or TRBD2 (5 bases each). The CDR3 has 13 amino acids. The V and J ends lost 0 bases and 4 bases respectively, with 6 bases between them. Per germline, CDR1 NSHNY and CDR2 SYGAGN. Partial CDR3 DNA: TGTGCCAGCAGTGATGCGGGGGAAAACACCTTGTAC. Protein: CASSDAGENTLY. From start to end, the CDR3 is CASSDAGENTLYF.

To note about this clone: Gene names are mouse gene names. The read terminates 1 residue before the CDR3 end, so the remaining end is supplied by the germline J gene. This chain links TRBV3 with TRBJ2-1; D tentatively reads TRBD1 or TRBD2 (5 bases each). Per germline, CDR1 SNHLY and CDR2 FYNGKV (reference sequence). CDR3 length equals 14 residues. Between the trimmed V and J ends, which lost 1 base and 2 bases, there was a span of 6 bases. The CDR3 loop reads CASSLGGYYAEQFF. The sequenced part of the CDR3 DNA is TGTGCCAGCAGCTTAGGGGGGTACTATGCTGAGCAGTTC.

Turning to this clone: The germline and genes are mouse ones. The read ends 1 residue early relative to the CDR3; the germline J gene fills the gap. The chain is built from TRBV26 and TRBJ2-5; no definite D call. This CDR3 has 13 amino acids. Trimming left V 4 bases short and J 3 bases short, with 8 bases between. Germline CDR1 and CDR2: KGHPV and FQNQEV (reference sequence). CDR3 residues: CASSPGWQDTQYF. The covered CDR3 bases are TGTGCCAGCAGTCCGGGGTGGCAAGACACCCAGTAC. Complete variable domain (other parts from reference TRBV26 and TRBJ2-5): NSKVIQTPRYLVKGQGQKAKMRCIPEKGHPVVFWYQQNKNNEFKFLINFQNQEVLQQIDMTEKRFSAECPSNSPCSLEIQSSEAGDSALYLCASSPGWQDTQYFGPGTRLLVL.

Turning to this clone: Gene names follow the mouse nomenclature. The read ends 1 residue shy of where the CDR3 ends; the end is completed using the germline J gene. The chain carries TRBV16 and TRBJ1-1, with D possibly TRBD1 on 5 matching bases. From germline, CDR1 is SGHSA and CDR2 FRNQAP. The CDR3 contains 12 residues. The V gene lost 8 bases and the J gene lost 0 bases, with 7 bases spanning the gap. Partial CDR3 DNA: TGTGCAAGCGGGGGTGCAAACACAGAAGTCTTC. Residues: CASGGANTEVF. The whole CDR3 protein reads CASGGANTEVFF.

This clone was recorded once. The gene symbols are mouse symbols. Here the CDR3 reads CASSLNSGNTLYF. The CDR3 bases that were read are TGTGCCAGCAGTTTAAATTCTGGAAATACGCTCTAT. This sequence joins TRBV14 and TRBJ1-3; no firm D call. The missing CDR3 end, 1 residue past where the read stops, is filled in from the germline J gene. The CDR3 spans 13 residues. CDR1 and CDR2 from the germline V gene are SGHDT and FRDEAV. Deletions cut 2 bases from V and 0 bases from J, with 3 bases between.

As for this clone: The gene names given are mouse names. The read ends 1 residue shy of where the CDR3 ends; the end is completed using the germline J gene. The V and J genes are TRBV12-1 and TRBJ2-7, with 8 bases identical to TRBD2. The CDR3 totals 12 residues. The germline CDR1 and CDR2 sequences are SGHSN and HYEKVE. The CDR3 here is CAAGLGGREQYF. The DNA read from the CDR3 is TGTGCAGCTGGCCTGGGGGGCCGGGAACAGTAC.

In regard to this clone: The genes are named according to mouse. From the germline J gene comes the end of the CDR3, since the read stops 1 residue before it. This chain links TRBV13-3 with TRBJ1-1; TRBD1 aligns across 7 bases. V was clipped by 7 bases and J by 1 base; unmatched bases: 1. This CDR3 is 12 amino acids long. Per germline, CDR1 NNHDY and CDR2 SYVADS. The CDR3 sequence: CASGDRNTEVFF. The CDR3 bases that were read are TGTGCCAGCGGGGACAGAAACACAGAAGTCTTC.

This clone was picked up a small number of times. Gene names refer to mouse genes. The read comes to an end 1 residue before the CDR3 does, leaving the germline J gene to fill in the end. The V call is TRBV13-1, the J call TRBJ2-5; D perhaps matches TRBD2 (6 bases). Germline V CDR1 and CDR2: NSHNY, SYGAGN. Deletions cut 0 bases from V and 1 base from J, with 6 bases between. The CDR3 loop spans 14 amino acids. The CDR3 protein is CASSDGGDQDTQYF. The DNA read from the CDR3 is TGTGCCAGCAGTGATGGGGGGGACCAAGACACCCAGTAC.

With respect to this clone: Gene names are mouse gene names. The CDR3 end lies 1 residue beyond the end of the read and is filled in from the germline J gene. This chain uses TRBV20 with TRBJ1-4; D call uncertain. The CDR3 runs 14 residues. In germline, CDR1 is GFQATS, CDR2 STVNSAI. The V end lost 4 bases, the J end lost 0 bases, and 9 bases lay between the germline ends. CDR3 bases read: TGTGGTGCTACAAACAGTATTTCCAACGAAAGATTATTT. Its protein product is CGATNSISNERLF. The whole CDR3 reads CGATNSISNERLFF.

Remarks on this clone: A read error is likely here: a far larger clone is one base away. The listed genes are named as in mouse. The observed sequence ends 1 residue before the CDR3 terminus, with the missing tail filled in from the germline J gene. The chain employs TRBV13-1 and TRBJ2-7; 10 nucleotides line up with TRBD2. Germline CDR1 reads NSHNY; CDR2 reads SYGAGN. Trimming removed 2 bases from V and 7 bases from J; junction bases left unmatched: 3. The CDR3 contains 13 residues. The CDR3 bases that were read are TGTGCCAGCAGTGACCTGGGGGGGCGGGAACAGTAC. This encodes CASSDLGGREQY. The whole CDR3 region reads CASSDLGGREQYF.

Regarding this clone: The listed genes are named as in mouse. The read terminates 1 residue before the CDR3 end, so the remaining end is supplied by the germline J gene. The chain employs TRBV3 and TRBJ1-2; D is perhaps TRBD1 (5 bases). V lost 3 bases and J 0 bases, leaving 5 bases between the germline ends. Germline assignment: CDR1 SNHLY and CDR2 FYNGKV (reference sequence). The CDR3 is 13 amino acids. CDR3 bases read: TGTGCCAGCAGCTTGACAGCAAACTCCGACTACACC. This codes for CASSLTANSDYT. The entire CDR3 sequence reads CASSLTANSDYTF. Combining the CDR3 with reference TRBV3 and TRBJ1-2 gives the whole variable domain GPKVLQIPSHQIIDMGQMVTLNCDPVSNHLYFYWYKQILGQQMEFLVNFYNGKVMEKSKLFKDQFSVERPDGSYFTLKIQPTALEDSAVYFCASSLTANSDYTFGSGTRLLVI.

About this clone itself: Mouse gene names apply. From the germline J gene comes the end of the CDR3, since the read stops 1 residue before it. The rearrangement joins TRBV13-3 to TRBJ1-1; 7 nucleotides agree with TRBD1. The CDR3 runs 12 residues. Germline V gene sequence: CDR1 NNHDY, CDR2 SYVADS. V shed 4 bases, J shed 3 bases, and the junction held 0 bases outside the gene matches. CDR3 DNA (partial): TGTGCCAGCAGTACAGGGGACACAGAAGTCTTC. This sequence encodes CASSTGDTEVF. The full CDR3 sequence reads CASSTGDTEVFF.

In regard to this clone: The genes and germline here are from mouse. The sequenced fragment ends 1 residue before the CDR3 boundary, so the rest is inferred from the germline J gene. This chain connects TRBV3 to TRBJ1-3; D ambiguous. The CDR3 totals 11 residues. Trimming stripped 5 bases from V and 6 bases from J, with 5 bases between. The germline CDR1 and CDR2 sequences are SNHLY and FYNGKV (reference sequence). The CDR3 DNA, read in part, is TGTGCCAGCAGCGAGACAAATACGCTCTAT. It specifies CASSETNTLY. In full, the CDR3 is CASSETNTLYF.

Remarks on this clone: The gene names given are mouse names. Sequencing ends 1 residue short of the CDR3 end; the germline J gene provides the rest. V and J are TRBV3 and TRBJ2-5; 11 bases align to TRBD2. CDR3 length: 14 amino acids. The germline V gene encodes CDR1 SNHLY and CDR2 FYNGKV (reference sequence). The V and J ends lost 3 bases and 6 bases, in that order; junction bases with no gene match: 2. CDR3 bases read: TGTGCCAGCAGCTTTGACTGGGGGGGGGACACCCAGTAC. It encodes CASSFDWGGDTQY. The full-length CDR3 reads as CASSFDWGGDTQYF.

In the case of this clone: Gene labels here are mouse ones. The CDR3 end is not reached by the read, which stops 1 residue before it; the germline J gene fills it in. The chain has TRBV5 and TRBJ2-5; the match to TRBD2 covers 9 bases. CDR1 LGHNA and CDR2 YNLKQL come from the germline V gene (reference sequence). This CDR3 region has 16 residues. V lost 4 bases to trimming and J lost 2 bases; unmatched junction nucleotides: 7. CDR3 DNA (partial): TGTGCCAGCAGCCTGGGGGGGCCAAGGGCCCAAGACACCCAGTAC. Amino acid sequence: CASSLGGPRAQDTQY. The full CDR3 is CASSLGGPRAQDTQYF.

About this clone: At one of its ends the junction is not consistent with the germline gene, which may arise from a read error. Gene and germline names: mouse. The CDR3 end lies 1 residue beyond the end of the read and is filled in from the germline J gene. Other DNA sequences of this sample code for an identical CDR3. This chain joins TRBV13-3 and TRBJ2-7, with D unresolved. Germline V lookup: CDR1 NNHDY, CDR2 SYVADS. This CDR3 is 12 amino acids long. The sequenced CDR3 bases are TGTGCCAGCGGTGAACAAACCTATGAACAGTAC. Protein sequence: CASGEQTYEQY. The whole CDR3 reads CASGEQTYEQYF.

Turning to this clone: The genes and germline here are from mouse. The read falls 1 residue short of the CDR3 end, and the missing part is taken from the germline J gene. The rearrangement links TRBV1 to TRBJ1-2; D might be TRBD1 (5 bases). Germline loops: CDR1 NSQYPW, CDR2 LRSPGD (reference sequence). Trimming pared 3 bases from V and 2 bases from J, leaving 7 bases between. The length of the CDR3 is 13 residues. The sequenced part of the CDR3 DNA is TGCACCTGCAGTGCCCGACAGAACTCCGACTACACC. Its protein product is CTCSARQNSDYT. The CDR3 in its entirety is CTCSARQNSDYTF.